A single sample gave rise to the 23 T cell receptor beta chains below, sequenced in a study of Graves' ophthalmopathy and Graves' hyperthyroidism. Amplifying from RNA transcripts, the study obtained TCR beta CDR3 regions. First-round RT-PCR relied on HTBI primers, and a second-round multiplex PCR came next. TCRdb re-called the multiplex PCR reads with MiXCR, one entry per CDR3 protein. The sample holds 200,000 to 250,000 distinct CDR3 sequences, roughly 21% seen once. The specimen was peripheral blood. These receptors were obtained from a woman between 45 and 65 years old with Graves' ophthalmopathy.

This clonotype was observed at least ten times. Germline and junction disagree at one end, which may indicate a read error. The rearrangement links TRBV29-1 to TRBJ1-5; no clear D gene. The CDR3 spans 12 residues. Germline assignment: CDR1 SQVTM and CDR2 ANQGSEA. Written as DNA, the CDR3 is TGCAGCGTTCAAGAGGGCAATCAGCCCCAGCATTTT. The encoded protein is CSVQEGNQPQHF.

The table lists this clonotype with many counts. The chain joins TRBV9 to TRBJ1-3; D is unresolved. Germline loops: CDR1 SGDLS, CDR2 YYNGEE. The CDR3 consists of 15 residues. The V gene lost 0 bases and the J gene lost 0 bases, with 7 bases spanning the gap. Here the CDR3 reads CASSVEWGSGNTIYF. In DNA form, the CDR3 reads TGTGCCAGCAGCGTAGAGTGGGGCTCTGGAAACACCATATATTTT.

This sequence joins TRBV12-5 and TRBJ2-7, with 7 bases aligning to TRBD1. The germline V gene encodes CDR1 LGHNT and CDR2 FRNRAP. V trimming: 5 bases; J trimming: 5 bases; junction bases outside the gene matches: 6. CDR3 length: 13 residues. This chain's CDR3 is CASGRGQGDEQYF. CDR3 coding DNA: TGTGCTAGTGGTAGGGGGCAGGGAGACGAGCAGTACTTC.

The CDR3 DNA reads as TGTGCCAGCAGTTTAGTGTCTGGGGCCAACGTCCTGACTTTC. Its protein product is CASSLVSGANVLTF. The genes are TRBV12-3 or TRBV12-4 and TRBJ2-6; D is unclear. This CDR3 is built from 14 residues. Trimming took off 1 base at V and 1 base at J, with 2 bases between the two ends.

This clonotype was counted many times. This rearrangement joins TRBV7-9 to TRBJ2-7; the match to TRBD2 covers 8 bases. Trimming at V came to 5 bases and at J to 7 bases, leaving 7 bases not matched to a gene. The germline CDR1 and CDR2 sequences are SEHNR and FQNEAQ (reference sequence). This CDR3 is built from 13 residues. CDR3 sequence: CASSANSGTEQYF. For the CDR3, the DNA is TGTGCCAGCAGCGCCAATAGCGGGACAGAGCAGTACTTC.

At least ten counts were recorded for this clonotype. The CDR3 bases are TGTGCCAGCAGTTACGCCGGGTTCTACGAGCAGTACTTC. Amino acids: CASSYAGFYEQYF. V usage is TRBV6-2 or TRBV6-3 and J usage is TRBJ2-7; D is uncertain. Per the germline V gene, CDR1 is MNHEY and CDR2 is SVGEGT. V was cut by 2 bases and J by 3 bases, with 8 bases left in between. The CDR3 loop spans 13 amino acids.

This clonotype appeared many times. This chain joins TRBV20-1 and TRBJ1-2; D ambiguous. Trimming shortened V by 0 bases and J by 8 bases, and 13 bases separated the two germline ends. Germline CDR1 reads DFQATT; CDR2 reads SNEGSKA (reference sequence). The CDR3 has 13 residues. CDR3 residues: CSAREAPRGGYTF. The CDR3 region has the DNA TGCAGTGCTAGAGAGGCCCCTCGAGGAGGCTACACCTTC.

The chain combines TRBV20-1 with TRBJ2-3; D remains unclear. Per germline, CDR1 DFQATT and CDR2 SNEGSKA (reference sequence). The CDR3 is 12 amino acids. Trimming shortened V by 5 bases and J by 5 bases, and 11 bases separated the two germline ends. CDR3 region: CSASKSIDTQYF. DNA for the CDR3: TGCAGTGCTTCGAAATCCATAGATACGCAGTATTTT.

Concerning this clonotype: A much larger clone sits a single nucleotide away, making a read error possible. The V gene is TRBV12-3 or TRBV12-4, the J gene TRBJ1-1, with TRBD1 matching 7 bases. The CDR3 spans 14 residues. The DNA for the CDR3 is TGTGCCAGCAGTTTAGCCGACAGGGAACCTGAAGCTCTCTTT. As protein: CASSLADREPEALF.

At least ten counts were recorded for this clonotype. The V and J genes are TRBV29-1 and TRBJ1-1; D unclear. Germline V CDR1 and CDR2: SQVTM, ANQGSEA. Between the trimmed V and J ends, which lost 0 bases and 0 bases, there was a span of 11 bases. The CDR3 is 15 residues long. CDR3 region: CSVEDPSAVNTEAFF. The CDR3 coding sequence is TGCAGCGTTGAAGATCCTTCGGCAGTGAACACTGAAGCTTTCTTT.

This clonotype occurred many times. The V call is TRBV29-1, the J call TRBJ2-7, with 9 bases fitting TRBD1. Germline CDR1 reads SQVTM; CDR2 reads ANQGSEA. The CDR3 has 13 amino acids. The CDR3 DNA reads as TGCAGTTTCGGACAGGGGAACTCCTACGAGCAGTACTTC. It codes for CSFGQGNSYEQYF.

The rearrangement uses TRBV2 and TRBJ1-1; TRBD1 is a possible D gene (5 bases). V was cut by 10 bases and J by 5 bases, with 11 bases left in between. Germline-derived CDR1 and CDR2 are SNHLY and FYNNEI. This CDR3 spans 11 amino acids. The CDR3 coding sequence is TGTGCCAATGGGGCGGGTACTGAAGCTTTCTTT. Amino acids: CANGAGTEAFF.

This clonotype has at least ten counts. This chain links TRBV9 with TRBJ2-7; 9 bases fit TRBD2. The CDR3 runs 13 residues. The germline V gene has CDR1 SGDLS and CDR2 YYNGEE. J gave up 7 bases and V 6 bases, and 8 bases lay outside the gene matches. In DNA form, the CDR3 reads TGTGCCAGCAACCGAGGCGGGAGGGGAGAGCAGTACTTC. This gives the protein CASNRGGRGEQYF.

The CDR3 loop reads CASSQVGGRRETQYF. CDR3 sequence (DNA): TGCGCCAGCAGCCAAGTCGGGGGGCGCCGAGAGACCCAGTACTTC. V gene TRBV4-1 combines with J gene TRBJ2-5, with a tentative D call TRBD2 (7 bases). CDR3 size: 15 residues. Germline V gene sequence: CDR1 MGHRA, CDR2 YSYEKL. V was clipped by 1 base and J by 4 bases, with 13 bases between them.

The V call is TRBV29-1, the J call TRBJ2-7, with 8 bases aligning to TRBD1. The CDR3 has 13 residues. Trimming cost V 6 bases and J 3 bases; bases outside gene matches: 7. The germline gives CDR1 SQVTM, CDR2 ANQGSEA. The CDR3 nucleotides read TGCAGCGTGGCGGACAGGGACAACTACGAGCAGTACTTC. This gives the protein CSVADRDNYEQYF.

The V gene is TRBV10-3, the J gene TRBJ2-5; tentatively, D is TRBD2 (6 bases). V was pared by 7 bases and J by 3 bases, with 21 bases between. The germline CDR1 and CDR2 sequences are ENHRY and SYGVKD. This CDR3 is 16 amino acids long. The CDR3 sequence: CAIMGLPWQLKETQYF. The DNA of the CDR3 is TGTGCCATCATGGGACTCCCCTGGCAGTTAAAAGAGACCCAGTACTTC.

The CDR3 loop is CASSPATGFLYGYTF. CDR3 coding DNA: TGTGCCAGCAGTCCCGCCACAGGGTTTCTCTATGGCTACACCTTC. The genes are TRBV2 and TRBJ1-2; D perhaps matches TRBD1 (6 bases). Germline V lookup: CDR1 SNHLY, CDR2 FYNNEI. V was cut by 5 bases and J by 4 bases, with 17 bases left in between. This CDR3 region has 15 residues.

This clonotype was observed a few times. This chain links TRBV29-1 with TRBJ2-7; TRBD1 or TRBD2 may be the D gene (5 bases each). Germline V lookup: CDR1 SQVTM, CDR2 ANQGSEA. The CDR3 loop spans 14 amino acids. Trimming took 6 bases from V and 4 from J, leaving 19 bases between them. The CDR3 loop is CSVERLGTKYEQYF. The CDR3 region has the DNA TGCAGCGTAGAACGGCTCGGGACCAAGTACGAGCAGTACTTC.

This clonotype has a count of ten or more. V gene TRBV20-1 combines with J gene TRBJ2-5, with 11 bases aligning to TRBD2. Trimming removed 1 base from V and 5 bases from J; junction bases left unmatched: 6. The CDR3 has 15 residues. The V gene's germline CDR1 is DFQATT and CDR2 SNEGSKA (reference sequence). The DNA of the CDR3 is TGCAGTGCTAGAGGGCGTAGCGGGAGGGTGGAGACCCAGTACTTC. The encoded protein is CSARGRSGRVETQYF.

This chain uses TRBV7-8 with TRBJ2-7, with TRBD1 matching 7 bases. Germline V gene sequence: CDR1 SGHVS, CDR2 FQNEAQ. This CDR3 has 15 amino acids. V dropped 0 bases and J dropped 4; count of bases not matched to a gene: 6. This CDR3 is CASSLARGGEYEQYF. Here the CDR3 DNA reads TGTGCCAGCAGCTTAGCACGAGGGGGCGAGTACGAGCAGTACTTC.

V is TRBV2 and J is TRBJ2-3; 10 nucleotides align to TRBD2. CDR3 length equals 16 residues. In germline, CDR1 is SNHLY, CDR2 FYNNEI. With 4 bases clipped from V and 4 bases from J, the junction kept 8 bases outside the gene matches. CDR3 nucleotides: TGTGCCAGCAGTGCCCGAGGGGGGACTAGCGCAGATACGCAGTATTTT. Encoded protein: CASSARGGTSADTQYF.

This chain joins TRBV9 and TRBJ2-5; TRBD1 aligns across 7 bases. This CDR3 is built from 15 residues. CDR1 is SGDLS and CDR2 is YYNGEE in the germline V gene. V shed 4 bases, J shed 2 bases, and the junction held 8 bases outside the gene matches. CDR3 protein: CASSRASGQQETQYF. The CDR3 DNA reads TGTGCCAGCAGCCGAGCGTCGGGACAGCAAGAGACCCAGTACTTC.

This clonotype was counted at least ten times. The chain has TRBV15 and TRBJ1-2; D may be TRBD1 (5 bases). V lost 1 base to trimming and J lost 3 bases, with 9 bases between them. The CDR3 sequence is 14 residues long. The V gene's germline CDR1 is LNHNV and CDR2 YYDKDF (reference sequence). CDR3 in amino acids: CATSRGDLHYGYTF. CDR3 DNA: TGTGCCACCAGCAGAGGGGACCTCCACTATGGCTACACCTTC.